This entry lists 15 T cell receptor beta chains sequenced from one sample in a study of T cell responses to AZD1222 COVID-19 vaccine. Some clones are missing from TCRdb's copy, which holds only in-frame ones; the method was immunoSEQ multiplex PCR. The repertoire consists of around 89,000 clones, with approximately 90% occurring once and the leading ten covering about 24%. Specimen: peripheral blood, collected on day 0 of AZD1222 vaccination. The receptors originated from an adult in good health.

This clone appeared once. CDR3 DNA: TGTGCCCTGAAACGCGGGGGGCAAACTGAAGCTTTCTTT. It translates to CALKRGGQTEAFF. The gene calls are TRBV30 and TRBJ1-1, with D perhaps matching TRBD1 (6 bases). The CDR3 totals 13 residues. V lost 8 bases and J 5 bases, leaving 18 bases between the germline ends. Looked up from germline, CDR1 is GTSNPN and CDR2 is SVGIG (reference sequence). The whole variable domain, filled in from reference TRBV30 and TRBJ1-1, reads SQTIHQWPATLVQPVGSPLSLECTVEGTSNPNLYWYRQAAGRGLQLLFYSVGIGQISSEVPQNLSASRPQDRQFILSSKKLLLSDSGFYLCALKRGGQTEAFFGQGTRLTVV.

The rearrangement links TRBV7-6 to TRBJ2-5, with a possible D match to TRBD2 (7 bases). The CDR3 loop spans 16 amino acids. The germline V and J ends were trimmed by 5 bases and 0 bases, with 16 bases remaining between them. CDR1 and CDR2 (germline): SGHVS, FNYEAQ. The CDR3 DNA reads TGTGCCAGCAGCCTTTGGGGGCGGGGGAACCAAGAGACCCAGTACTTC. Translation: CASSLWGRGNQETQYF.

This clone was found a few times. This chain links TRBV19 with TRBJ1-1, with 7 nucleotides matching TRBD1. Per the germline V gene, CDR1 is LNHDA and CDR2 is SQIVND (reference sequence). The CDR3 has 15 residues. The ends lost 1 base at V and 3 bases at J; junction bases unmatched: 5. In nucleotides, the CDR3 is TGTGCCAGTAGTATAGGAGGACAGGCGCACACTGAAGCTTTCTTT. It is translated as CASSIGGQAHTEAFF.

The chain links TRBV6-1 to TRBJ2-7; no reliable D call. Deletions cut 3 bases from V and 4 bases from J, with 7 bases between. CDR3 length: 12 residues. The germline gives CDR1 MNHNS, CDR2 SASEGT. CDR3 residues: CASSEGLYEQYF. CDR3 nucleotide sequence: TGTGCCAGCAGTGAGGGCCTTTACGAGCAGTACTTC.

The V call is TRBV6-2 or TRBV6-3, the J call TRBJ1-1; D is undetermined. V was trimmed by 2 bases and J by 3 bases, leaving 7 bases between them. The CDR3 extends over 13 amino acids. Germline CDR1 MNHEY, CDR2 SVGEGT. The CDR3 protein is CASSYRADTEAFF. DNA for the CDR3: TGTGCCAGCAGTTACAGGGCTGACACTGAAGCTTTCTTT.

In DNA, the CDR3 is TGTGCCACCAGTGATGTTGGGGCCTCCTCCTACAATGAGCAGTTCTTC. Translation gives CATSDVGASSYNEQFF. This chain links TRBV24-1 with TRBJ2-1; a weak D match, TRBD1 (5 bases). The germline gives CDR1 KGHDR, CDR2 SFDVKD. This CDR3 spans 16 amino acids. The ends were cut back, 3 bases at V and 0 bases at J, with 11 bases in the middle.

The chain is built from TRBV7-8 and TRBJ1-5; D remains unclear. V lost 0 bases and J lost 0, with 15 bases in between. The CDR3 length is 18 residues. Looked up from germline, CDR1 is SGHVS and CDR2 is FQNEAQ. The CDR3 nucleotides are TGTGCCAGCAGCTTAGCCAAGGCAGGAGAAGATAGCAATCAGCCCCAGCATTTT. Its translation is CASSLAKAGEDSNQPQHF. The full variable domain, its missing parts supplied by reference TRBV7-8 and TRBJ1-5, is GAGVSQSPRYKVAKRGQDVALRCDPISGHVSLFWYQQALGQGPEFLTYFQNEAQLDKSGLPSDRFFAERPEGSVSTLKIQRTQQEDSAVYLCASSLAKAGEDSNQPQHFGDGTRLSIL.

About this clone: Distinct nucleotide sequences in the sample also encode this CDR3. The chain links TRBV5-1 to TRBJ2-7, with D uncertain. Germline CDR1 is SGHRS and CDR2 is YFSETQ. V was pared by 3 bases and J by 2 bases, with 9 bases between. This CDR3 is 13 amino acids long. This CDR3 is CASSSGLAYEQYF. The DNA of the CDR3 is TGCGCCAGCAGCTCGGGCCTCGCCTACGAGCAGTACTTC.

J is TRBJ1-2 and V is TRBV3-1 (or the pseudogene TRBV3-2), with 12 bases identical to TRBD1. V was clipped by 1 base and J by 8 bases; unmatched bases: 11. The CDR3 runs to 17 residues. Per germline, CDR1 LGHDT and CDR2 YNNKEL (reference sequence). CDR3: CASSQGTPGQGAGGYTF. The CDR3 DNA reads TGTGCCAGCAGCCAAGGGACCCCGGGACAGGGGGCTGGGGGCTACACCTTC.

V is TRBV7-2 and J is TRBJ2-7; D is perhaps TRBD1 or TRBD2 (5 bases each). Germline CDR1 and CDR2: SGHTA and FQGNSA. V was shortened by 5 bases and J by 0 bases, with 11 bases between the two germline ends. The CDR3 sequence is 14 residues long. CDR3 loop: CASSTGRSSYEQYF. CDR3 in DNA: TGTGCCAGCAGCACGGGACGGAGCTCCTACGAGCAGTACTTC.

The CDR3 protein is CASSYSNSPRETQYF. The CDR3 DNA reads TGTGCCAGCAGTTACTCGAACAGCCCTAGAGAGACCCAGTACTTC. The chain joins TRBV6-5 to TRBJ2-5; D gene ambiguous. The V end lost 0 bases, the J end lost 4 bases, and 12 bases lay between the germline ends. CDR3 length: 15 amino acids. Germline V gene data show CDR1 as MNHEY and CDR2 as SVGAGI.

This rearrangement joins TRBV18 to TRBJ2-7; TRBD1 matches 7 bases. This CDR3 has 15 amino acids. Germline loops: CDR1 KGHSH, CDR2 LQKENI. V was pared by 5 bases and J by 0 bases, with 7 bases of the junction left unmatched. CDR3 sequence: CASSEGQTLSYEQYF. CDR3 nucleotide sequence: TGTGCCAGCTCAGAGGGACAGACTCTCTCCTACGAGCAGTACTTC.

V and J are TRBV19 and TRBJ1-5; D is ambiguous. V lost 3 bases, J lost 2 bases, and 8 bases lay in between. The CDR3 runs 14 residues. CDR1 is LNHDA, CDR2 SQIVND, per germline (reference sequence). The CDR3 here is CASSIRRGNQPQHF. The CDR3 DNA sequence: TGTGCCAGTAGTATTCGACGGGGCAATCAGCCCCAGCATTTT.

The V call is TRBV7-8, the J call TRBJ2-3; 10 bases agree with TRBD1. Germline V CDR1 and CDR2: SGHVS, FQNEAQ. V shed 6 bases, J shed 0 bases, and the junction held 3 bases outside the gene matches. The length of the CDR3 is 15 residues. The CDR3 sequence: CASRGTGASTDTQYF. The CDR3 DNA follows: TGTGCCAGCAGGGGGACAGGGGCTAGCACAGATACGCAGTATTTT.

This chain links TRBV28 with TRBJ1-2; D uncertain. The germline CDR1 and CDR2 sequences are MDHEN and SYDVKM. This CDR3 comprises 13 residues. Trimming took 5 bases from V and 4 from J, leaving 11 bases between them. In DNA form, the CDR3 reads TGTGCCAGCAGTCCTGATTACCGCTATGGCTACACCTTC. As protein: CASSPDYRYGYTF.